The text below deals with one TCR beta chain. The sample comes from a study of blood T cell repertoires in COVID-19. Using immunoSEQ multiplex PCR, the repertoire was profiled, and TCRdb retains in-frame clones only, with some absent. The repertoire holds 100,000 to 150,000 clones, with about 70% as singletons. The ends lost 8 bases at V and 1 base at J; junction bases unmatched: 3. This CDR3 spans 14 amino acids. Per the germline V gene, CDR1 is MNHEY and CDR2 is SVGAGI. Sequenced input: peripheral blood. The origin of this receptor is a man between 60 and 70 years old with acute or convalescent COVID-19. The rearrangement joins TRBV6-5 to TRBJ1-3; 9 bases agree with TRBD1. The CDR3 here is CASLDRGSGNTIYF. The CDR3 DNA follows: TGTGCCAGCCTGGACAGGGGTTCTGGAAACACCATATATTTT.